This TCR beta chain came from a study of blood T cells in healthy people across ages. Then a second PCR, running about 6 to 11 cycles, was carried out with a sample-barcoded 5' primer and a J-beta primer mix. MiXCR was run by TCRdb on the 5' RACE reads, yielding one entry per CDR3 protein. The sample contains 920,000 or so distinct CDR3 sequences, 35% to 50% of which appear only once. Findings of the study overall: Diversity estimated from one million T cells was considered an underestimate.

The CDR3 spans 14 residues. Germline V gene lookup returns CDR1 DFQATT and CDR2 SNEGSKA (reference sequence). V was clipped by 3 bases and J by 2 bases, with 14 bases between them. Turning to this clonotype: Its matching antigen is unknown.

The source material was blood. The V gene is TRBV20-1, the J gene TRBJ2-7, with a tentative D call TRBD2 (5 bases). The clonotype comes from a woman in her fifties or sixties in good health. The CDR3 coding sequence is TGCAGTGCTAGTACTAGAATTTTAACCTACGAGCAGTACTTC. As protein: CSASTRILTYEQYF.